Presented here are 8 T cell receptor beta chains from one specimen sequenced in a study of CD8 T cells in Susac syndrome. cDNA came from roughly 0.47 to 1 ug RNA primed by random hexamers. Using its own MiXCR run on the immunoSEQ multiplex PCR reads, TCRdb lists one record per CDR3 protein. Among under 90,000 distinct CDR3 sequences listed, approximately 94% were seen once. Sequencing used CD4+ T cells from PBMCs. The receptors shown here come from a human donor with Susac syndrome.

This rearrangement joins TRBV4-1 to TRBJ2-3, with D tentatively TRBD1 (5 bases). The germline CDR1 and CDR2 sequences are MGHRA and YSYEKL. V lost 3 bases, J lost 2 bases, and 12 bases lay in between. This CDR3 spans 15 amino acids. Here the CDR3 DNA reads TGCGCCAGCAGCCACTCCCAGGGTACCACAGATACGCAGTATTTT. Amino acids: CASSHSQGTTDTQYF.

The genes are TRBV2 and TRBJ1-5; perhaps TRBD1 as D (5 bases). Looked up from germline, CDR1 is SNHLY and CDR2 is FYNNEI. This CDR3 has 14 amino acids. V lost 4 bases and J lost 8, with 15 bases in between. CDR3 sequence: CASSVGRGIEPQHF. In nucleotides, the CDR3 is TGTGCCAGCAGTGTGGGACGGGGAATAGAGCCCCAGCATTTT. The complete variable domain, with remaining parts taken from reference TRBV2 and TRBJ1-5, reads EPEVTQTPSHQVTQMGQEVILRCVPISNHLYFYWYRQILGQKVEFLVSFYNNEISEKSEIFDDQFSVERPDGSNFTLKIRSTKLEDSAMYFCASSVGRGIEPQHFGDGTRLSIL.

This chain connects TRBV7-2 to TRBJ1-1; D is ambiguous. The CDR3 sequence is 15 residues long. Germline V gene sequence: CDR1 SGHTA, CDR2 FQGNSA. V shed 1 base and J shed 0 bases, with 9 bases lying between them. The CDR3 spells CASSLGGHMNTEAFF. DNA of the CDR3: TGTGCCAGCAGCTTAGGAGGTCACATGAACACTGAAGCTTTCTTT. The full variable domain, rest sourced from reference TRBV7-2 and TRBJ1-1, is GAGVSQSPSNKVTEKGKDVELRCDPISGHTALYWYRQSLGQGLEFLIYFQGNSAPDKSGLPSDRFSAERTGGSVSTLTIQRTQQEDSAVYLCASSLGGHMNTEAFFGQGTRLTVV.

This clonotype is a singleton in its sample. The chain links TRBV7-2 to TRBJ2-7, with D perhaps matching TRBD1 or TRBD2 (5 bases each). V lost 0 bases and J lost 1, with 10 bases in between. The germline V gene encodes CDR1 SGHTA and CDR2 FQGNSA. The CDR3 is made up of 15 amino acids. The CDR3: CASSLAGDPSYEQYF. CDR3 nucleotides: TGTGCCAGCAGCTTAGCGGGGGACCCTTCCTACGAGCAGTACTTC.

The table lists this clonotype with a count of one. The rearrangement uses TRBV19 and TRBJ2-5; a possible D gene is TRBD2 (5 bases). The V and J ends lost 3 bases and 5 bases respectively, with 10 bases between them. The V gene's germline CDR1 is LNHDA and CDR2 SQIVND (reference sequence). The CDR3 is 13 amino acids. The CDR3 protein is CASSIGVSETQYF. CDR3 coding DNA: TGTGCCAGTAGTATCGGGGTCAGCGAGACCCAGTACTTC.

The chain uses TRBV18 and TRBJ2-3, with 9 bases matching TRBD2. Trimming removed 0 bases from V and 2 bases from J; junction bases left unmatched: 3. CDR3 length: 16 residues. Germline-derived CDR1 and CDR2 are KGHSH and LQKENI. The DNA of the CDR3 is TGTGCCAGCTCACCACCGGGACTAGCCCTCACAGATACGCAGTATTTT. Protein: CASSPPGLALTDTQYF.

V and J are TRBV27 and TRBJ2-1; 7 nucleotides match TRBD2. Losses at the gene ends were 5 bases for V and 0 bases for J; bases not matched to a gene: 13. The CDR3 is 18 amino acids. From germline, CDR1 is MNHEY and CDR2 SMNVEV (reference sequence). The CDR3 sequence is CASSTSGVLTSSYNEQFF. The CDR3 DNA reads as TGTGCCAGCAGTACCAGCGGGGTCCTTACCAGCTCCTACAATGAGCAGTTCTTC.

CDR3 DNA sequence: TGTGCCAGCAGCTCAGGACAGACCTATGGCTACACCTTC. This sequence encodes CASSSGQTYGYTF. The chain joins TRBV7-9 to TRBJ1-2, with D possibly TRBD1 on 6 matching bases. CDR1 SEHNR and CDR2 FQNEAQ come from the germline V gene (reference sequence). V was clipped by 4 bases and J by 4 bases, with 10 bases between them. This CDR3 region has 13 residues. Together with reference TRBV7-9 and TRBJ1-2, the CDR3 gives the full variable domain: DTGVSQNPRHKITKRGQNVTFRCDPISEHNRLYWYRQTLGQGPEFLTYFQNEAQLEKSRLLSDRFSAERPKGSFSTLEIQRTEQGDSAMYLCASSSGQTYGYTFGSGTRLTVV.